The clone carrying this T cell receptor (beta chain) has only one observation. Its specificity is unknown. This sample was included in a study of a mutant IDH1 vaccine in newly diagnosed glioma. Study-wide context: There were eight vaccinations for patients, given in weeks 1, 3, 5, 7, 11, 15, 19 and 23. Previous care, which was radiotherapy, temozolomide, or both, most often involved both.

V was shortened by 2 bases and J by 7 bases, with 11 bases between the two germline ends. Germline assignment: CDR1 SNHLY and CDR2 FYNNEI. CDR3 length: 14 amino acids. The method was immunoSEQ multiplex PCR; TCRdb's version includes in-frame clones alone and lacks a portion of them. This sample has around 54,000 clones, with about 87% found just once. Indicated time point: week 23, last vaccination. Doses of 300 ug of mutant IDH1 20-mer peptide were given with topical imiquimod. Overall study results and limits: Among all patients, vaccine-induced immune responses occurred in roughly 93%.

This receptor was obtained from a man in his forties or fifties with glioma. The sample in question was PBMCs, obtained from a glioma patient whose treatment included an IDH1 peptide vaccine. The V call is TRBV2, the J call TRBJ2-2, with D perhaps given as TRBD1 or TRBD2 (5 bases each). CDR3 in DNA: TGTGCCAGCAGTGAATTGGGGGTCGGCGGGGAGCTGTTTTTT. It codes for CASSELGVGGELFF.